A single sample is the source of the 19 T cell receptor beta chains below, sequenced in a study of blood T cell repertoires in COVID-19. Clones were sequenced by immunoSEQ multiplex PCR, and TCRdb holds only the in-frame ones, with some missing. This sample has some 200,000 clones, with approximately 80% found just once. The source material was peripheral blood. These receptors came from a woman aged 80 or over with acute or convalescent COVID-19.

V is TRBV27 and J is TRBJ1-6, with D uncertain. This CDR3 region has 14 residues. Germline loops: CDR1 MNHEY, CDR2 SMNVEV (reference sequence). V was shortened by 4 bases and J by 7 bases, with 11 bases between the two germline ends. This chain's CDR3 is CASSWSPGNSPLHF. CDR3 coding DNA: TGTGCCAGCAGTTGGTCCCCGGGGAATTCACCCCTCCACTTT.

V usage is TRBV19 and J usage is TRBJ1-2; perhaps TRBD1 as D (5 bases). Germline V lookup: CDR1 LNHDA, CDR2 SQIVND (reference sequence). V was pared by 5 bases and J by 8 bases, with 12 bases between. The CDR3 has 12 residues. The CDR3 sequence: CASSSQGRGYTF. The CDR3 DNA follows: TGTGCCAGTAGTTCCCAGGGCCGAGGCTACACCTTC.

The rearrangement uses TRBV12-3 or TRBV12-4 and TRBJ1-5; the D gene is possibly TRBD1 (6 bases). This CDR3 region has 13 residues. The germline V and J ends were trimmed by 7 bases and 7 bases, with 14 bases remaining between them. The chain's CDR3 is CASTAAGGQPQHF. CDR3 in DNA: TGTGCCAGCACCGCAGCGGGGGGCCAGCCCCAGCATTTT.

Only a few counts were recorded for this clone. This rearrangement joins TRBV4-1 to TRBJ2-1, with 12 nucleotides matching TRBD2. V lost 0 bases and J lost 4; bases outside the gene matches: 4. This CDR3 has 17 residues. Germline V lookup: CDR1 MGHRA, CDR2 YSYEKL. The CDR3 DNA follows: TGCGCCAGCAGCCAAGATCGCCTAGCGGGAGGGTACAATGAGCAGTTCTTC. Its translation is CASSQDRLAGGYNEQFF.

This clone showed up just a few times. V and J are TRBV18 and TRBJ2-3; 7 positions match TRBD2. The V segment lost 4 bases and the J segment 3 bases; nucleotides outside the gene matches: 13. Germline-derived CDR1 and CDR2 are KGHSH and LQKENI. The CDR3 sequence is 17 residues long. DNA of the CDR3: TGTGCCAGCTCACGGACACATGCGGGGGAGAGGACAGATACGCAGTATTTT. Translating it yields CASSRTHAGERTDTQYF.

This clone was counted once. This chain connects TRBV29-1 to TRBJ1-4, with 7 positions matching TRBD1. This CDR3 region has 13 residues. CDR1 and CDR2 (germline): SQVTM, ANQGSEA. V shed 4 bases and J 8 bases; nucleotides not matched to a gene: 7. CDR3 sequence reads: CSVGYDREEKLFF. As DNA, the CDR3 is TGCAGCGTTGGGTATGACAGGGAAGAAAAACTGTTTTTT.

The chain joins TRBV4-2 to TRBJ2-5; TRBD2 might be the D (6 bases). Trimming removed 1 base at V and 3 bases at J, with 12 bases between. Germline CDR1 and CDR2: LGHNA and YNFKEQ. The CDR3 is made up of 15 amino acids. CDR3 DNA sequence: TGTGCCAGCAGCCAAGTTGGGACTTCAGAAGAGACCCAGTACTTC. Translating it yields CASSQVGTSEETQYF.

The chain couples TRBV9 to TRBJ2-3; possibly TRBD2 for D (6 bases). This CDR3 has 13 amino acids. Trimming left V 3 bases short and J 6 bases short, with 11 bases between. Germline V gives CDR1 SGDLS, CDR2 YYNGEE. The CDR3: CASSGGTLDTQYF. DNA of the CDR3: TGTGCCAGCAGCGGGGGGACTTTGGATACGCAGTATTTT.

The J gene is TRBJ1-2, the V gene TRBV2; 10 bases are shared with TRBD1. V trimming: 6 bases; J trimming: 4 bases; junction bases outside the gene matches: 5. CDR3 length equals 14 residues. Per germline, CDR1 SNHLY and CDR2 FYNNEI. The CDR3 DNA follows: TGTGCCAGCAGGACAGGGGGCGGGGGCTATGGCTACACCTTC. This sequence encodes CASRTGGGGYGYTF.

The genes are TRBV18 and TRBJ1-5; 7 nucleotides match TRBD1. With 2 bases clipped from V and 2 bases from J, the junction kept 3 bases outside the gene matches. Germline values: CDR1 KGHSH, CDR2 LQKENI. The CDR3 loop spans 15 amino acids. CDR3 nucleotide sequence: TGTGCCAGCTCACCAACAGGGGCGGGCAATCAGCCCCAGCATTTT. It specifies CASSPTGAGNQPQHF.

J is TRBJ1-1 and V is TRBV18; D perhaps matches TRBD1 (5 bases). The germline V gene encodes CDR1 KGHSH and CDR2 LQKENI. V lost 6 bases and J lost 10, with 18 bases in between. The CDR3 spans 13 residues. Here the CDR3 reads CASSYGAPMGAFF. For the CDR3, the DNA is TGTGCCAGCTCTTATGGGGCCCCAATGGGAGCTTTCTTT.

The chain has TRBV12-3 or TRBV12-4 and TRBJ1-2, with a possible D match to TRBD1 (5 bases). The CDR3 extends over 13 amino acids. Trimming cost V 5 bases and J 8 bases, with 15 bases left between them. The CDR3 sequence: CASSPQGGMGYTF. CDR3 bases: TGTGCCAGCAGTCCGCAGGGTGGAATGGGCTACACCTTC.

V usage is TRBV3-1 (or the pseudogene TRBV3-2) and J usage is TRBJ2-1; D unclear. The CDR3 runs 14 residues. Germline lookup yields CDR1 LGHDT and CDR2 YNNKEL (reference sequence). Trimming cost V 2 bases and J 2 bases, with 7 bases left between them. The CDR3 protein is CASSQTATYNEQFF. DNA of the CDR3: TGTGCCAGCAGCCAAACCGCTACCTACAATGAGCAGTTCTTC.

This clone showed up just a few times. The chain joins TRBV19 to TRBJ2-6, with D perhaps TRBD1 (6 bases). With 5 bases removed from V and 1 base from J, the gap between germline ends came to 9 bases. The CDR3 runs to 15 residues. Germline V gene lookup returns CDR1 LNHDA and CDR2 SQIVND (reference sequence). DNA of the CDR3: TGTGCCAGTAGTCTCAGGGGATCTGGGGCCAACGTCCTGACTTTC. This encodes CASSLRGSGANVLTF.

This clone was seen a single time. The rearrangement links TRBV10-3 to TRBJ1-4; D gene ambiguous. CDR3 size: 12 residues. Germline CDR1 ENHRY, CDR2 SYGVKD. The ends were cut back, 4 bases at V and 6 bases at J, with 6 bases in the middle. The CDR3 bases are TGTGCCATCAGTGTCAATGATGAAAAACTGTTTTTT. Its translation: CAISVNDEKLFF.

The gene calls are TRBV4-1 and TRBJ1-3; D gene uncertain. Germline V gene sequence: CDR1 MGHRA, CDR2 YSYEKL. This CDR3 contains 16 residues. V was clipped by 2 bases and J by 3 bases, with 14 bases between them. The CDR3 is CASSQTPTDIGNTIYF. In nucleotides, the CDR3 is TGCGCCAGCAGCCAAACCCCTACCGACATTGGAAACACCATATATTTT.

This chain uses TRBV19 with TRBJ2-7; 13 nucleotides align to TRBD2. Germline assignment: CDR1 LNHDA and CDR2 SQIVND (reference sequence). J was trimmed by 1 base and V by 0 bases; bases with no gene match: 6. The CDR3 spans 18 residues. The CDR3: CASSIEGRTSGRSYEQYF. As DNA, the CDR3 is TGTGCCAGTAGTATAGAAGGGAGGACTAGCGGGAGATCCTACGAGCAGTACTTC. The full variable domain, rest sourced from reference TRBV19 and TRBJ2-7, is DGGITQSPKYLFRKEGQNVTLSCEQNLNHDAMYWYRQDPGQGLRLIYYSQIVNDFQKGDIAEGYSVSREKKESFPLTVTSAQKNPTAFYLCASSIEGRTSGRSYEQYFGPGTRLTVT.

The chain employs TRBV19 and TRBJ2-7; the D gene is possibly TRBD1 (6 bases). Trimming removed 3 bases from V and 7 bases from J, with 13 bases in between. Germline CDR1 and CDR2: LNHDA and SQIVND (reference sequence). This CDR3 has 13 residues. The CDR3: CASSITAGDEQYF. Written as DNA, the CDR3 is TGTGCCAGTAGTATTACGGCAGGGGATGAGCAGTACTTC.

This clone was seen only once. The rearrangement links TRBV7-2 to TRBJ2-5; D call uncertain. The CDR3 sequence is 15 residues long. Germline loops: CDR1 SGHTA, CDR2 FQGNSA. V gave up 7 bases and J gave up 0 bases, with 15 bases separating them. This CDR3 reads CASTLMVTYQETQYF. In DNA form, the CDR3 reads TGTGCCAGCACCCTAATGGTAACGTACCAAGAGACCCAGTACTTC.